This T cell receptor (beta chain) stems from a study of memory CD4+ T cells and cytomegalovirus serostatus. Study-level information: This sample comes from healthy Belgian adults, 9 CMV seropositive, some 22 seronegative. Study-wide findings and caveats: CD4+ memory repertoires contained about two fifths of the 164 reported CMV TCRbeta sequences.

The sort gate was single viable CD3+CD4+CD8-CD45RO+ cells for memory CD4+ T cells. Positive selection with CD4 microbeads enriched total CD4+ T cells. Per the original methods: After removing out-of-frame reads, 2,204,828 distinct TCRbeta sequences remained. Profiled with immunoSEQ multiplex PCR; TCRdb holds only in-frame clones, not every one. That table is the source of V, J and clone size, and D and trimming were worked out from the DNA. The table has more than 50,000 clones, roughly 80% seen once; the top ten hold 0.77%. Germline V gene sequence: CDR1 ENHRY, CDR2 SYGVKD. The ends lost 6 bases at V and 7 bases at J; junction bases unmatched: 6. This CDR3 is built from 15 residues. Worth noting for this clone: Its antigen is undetermined.

The receptor was derived from an adult in good health and CMV-seronegative. The chain recombines TRBV10-3 with TRBJ1-6, with 10 bases identical to TRBD1. The specimen was memory CD4+ T cells from blood. The CDR3 sequence: CAIRGSGQGNSPLHF. CDR3 DNA sequence: TGTGCCATCAGGGGATCGGGACAGGGGAATTCACCCCTCCACTTT.